Listed here are 5 T cell receptor beta chains from one sample, sequenced in a study of PD-1 blockade in classical Hodgkin lymphoma. Clones were sequenced by immunoSEQ multiplex PCR, and TCRdb holds only the in-frame ones, with some missing. Of about 49,000 clones listed, nearly 90% are singletons. Time point defined: cycle 4 day 1 (C4D1), after more than 5 weeks of nivolumab. Following autologous stem cell transplantation, relapse occurred in every patient, and exposure to brentuximab vedotin varied. The source was peripheral blood mononuclear cells (PBMCs), collected before the fourth cycle of nivolumab. The source of these receptors is a human donor with classical Hodgkin lymphoma.

This chain joins TRBV18 and TRBJ2-3, with a weak D call TRBD2 (6 bases). The CDR3 is made up of 13 amino acids. Germline V CDR1 and CDR2: KGHSH, LQKENI. V shed 3 bases and J shed 4 bases, with 8 bases lying between them. The CDR3 DNA reads as TGTGCCAGCTCACCCGGGGGTCCAGATACGCAGTATTTT. The encoded protein is CASSPGGPDTQYF.

The genes are TRBV25-1 and TRBJ2-2; 8 nucleotides align to TRBD2. The J segment lost 3 bases and the V segment lost 3 bases, leaving 6 bases of the junction unmatched. The germline gives CDR1 MGHDK, CDR2 SYGVNS. The CDR3 runs 16 residues. CDR3 sequence: CASSDFGRGDTGELFF. CDR3 coding DNA: TGTGCCAGCAGTGATTTCGGGAGGGGGGACACCGGGGAGCTGTTTTTT.

This chain uses TRBV11-2 with TRBJ2-5; 7 positions agree with TRBD2. Germline trimming cut 3 bases from V and 2 bases from J; bases unmatched to any gene: 18. Germline assignment: CDR1 SGHAT and CDR2 FQNNGV. The CDR3 sequence is 19 residues long. CDR3 sequence (DNA): TGTGCCAGCAGCTTCGACCGGGTGAATCGGGAGGCTTTACAAGAGACCCAGTACTTC. Protein product: CASSFDRVNREALQETQYF.

The rearrangement uses TRBV19 and TRBJ1-3; 8 bases agree with TRBD1. V dropped 6 bases and J dropped 1; count of bases not matched to a gene: 5. Germline CDR1 is LNHDA and CDR2 is SQIVND (reference sequence). This CDR3 comprises 15 residues. The CDR3 nucleotides are TGTGCCAGTAGCCAGGACAGGGTTTCTGGAAACACCATATATTTT. This gives the protein CASSQDRVSGNTIYF.

J is TRBJ2-1 and V is TRBV6-5; the D call may be TRBD1 or TRBD2 (5 bases each). V lost 4 bases and J 3 bases, leaving 16 bases between the germline ends. The germline CDR1 and CDR2 sequences are MNHEY and SVGAGI. The CDR3 is 16 residues long. The CDR3 sequence: CASSWASGRFYNEQFF. The CDR3, as DNA: TGTGCCAGCAGTTGGGCCTCGGGGCGGTTCTACAATGAGCAGTTCTTC.